This TCR beta chain was identified during a study of blood T cell repertoires in COVID-19. Overall study: Acute and convalescent COVID-19 specimens originated in the United States, Italy and Spain.

Assay: immunoSEQ multiplex PCR; the TCRdb copy retains only in-frame clones and omits some. The data hold approximately 100,000 clones, with 75% to 90% observed a single time. After removal of 4 bases from V and 3 bases from J, the junction contained 7 bases not matched to a gene. CDR1 and CDR2 (germline): SGHVS, FNYEAQ. The CDR3 has 15 amino acids. This sequence originates from a human donor in a cohort sampled during active COVID-19. Sequenced: peripheral blood. This chain connects TRBV7-6 to TRBJ2-7; 9 positions agree with TRBD1. CDR3 in DNA: TGTGCCAGCAGCTCCGGGACAGGGATGTTCTACGAGCAGTACTTC. It is translated as CASSSGTGMFYEQYF.